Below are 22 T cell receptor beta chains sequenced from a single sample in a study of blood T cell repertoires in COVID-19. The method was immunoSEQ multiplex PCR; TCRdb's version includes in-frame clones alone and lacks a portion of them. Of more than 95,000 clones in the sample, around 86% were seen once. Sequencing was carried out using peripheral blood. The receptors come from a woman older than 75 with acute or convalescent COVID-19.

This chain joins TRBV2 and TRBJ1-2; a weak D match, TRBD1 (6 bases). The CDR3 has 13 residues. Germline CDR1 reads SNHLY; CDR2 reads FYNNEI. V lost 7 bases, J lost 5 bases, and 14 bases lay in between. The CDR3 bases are TGTGCCAGCAATACAGGACAGTCTTATGGCTACACCTTC. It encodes CASNTGQSYGYTF.

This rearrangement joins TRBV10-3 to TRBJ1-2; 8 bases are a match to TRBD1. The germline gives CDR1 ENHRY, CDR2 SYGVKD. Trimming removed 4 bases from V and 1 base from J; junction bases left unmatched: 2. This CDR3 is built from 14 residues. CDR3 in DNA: TGTGCCATCAGTGCAACAGGGGGTAACTATGGCTACACCTTC. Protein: CAISATGGNYGYTF.

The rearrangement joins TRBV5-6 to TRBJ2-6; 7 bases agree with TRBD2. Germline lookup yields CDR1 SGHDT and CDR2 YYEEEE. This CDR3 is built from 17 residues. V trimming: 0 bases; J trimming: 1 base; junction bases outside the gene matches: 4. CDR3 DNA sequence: TGTGCCAGCAGCTTGGCCCCAGCGGGGTCTGGGGCCAACGTCCTGACTTTC. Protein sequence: CASSLAPAGSGANVLTF.

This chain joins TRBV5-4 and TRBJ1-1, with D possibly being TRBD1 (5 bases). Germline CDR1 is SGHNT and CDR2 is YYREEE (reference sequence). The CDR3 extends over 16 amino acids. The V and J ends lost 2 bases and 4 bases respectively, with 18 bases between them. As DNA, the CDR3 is TGTGCCAGCAGCTTTCCGACAGACCTTATGACCACTGAAGCTTTCTTT. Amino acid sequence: CASSFPTDLMTTEAFF.

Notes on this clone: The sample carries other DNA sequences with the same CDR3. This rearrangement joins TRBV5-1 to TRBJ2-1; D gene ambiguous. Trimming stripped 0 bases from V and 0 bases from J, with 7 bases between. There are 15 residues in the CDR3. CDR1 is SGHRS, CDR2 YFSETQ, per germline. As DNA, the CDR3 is TGCGCCAGCAGCTTGGCCCCTAGCTCCTACAATGAGCAGTTCTTC. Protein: CASSLAPSSYNEQFF. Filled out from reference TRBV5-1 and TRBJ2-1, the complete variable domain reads KAGVTQTPRYLIKTRGQQVTLSCSPISGHRSVSWYQQTPGQGLQFLFEYFSETQRNKGNFPGRFSGRQFSNSRSEMNVSTLELGDSALYLCASSLAPSSYNEQFFGPGTRLTVL.

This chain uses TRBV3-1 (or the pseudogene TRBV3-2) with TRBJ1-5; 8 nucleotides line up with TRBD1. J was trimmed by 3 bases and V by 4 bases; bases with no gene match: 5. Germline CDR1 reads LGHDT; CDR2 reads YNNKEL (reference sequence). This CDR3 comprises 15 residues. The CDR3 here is CASSPRTGFNQPQHF. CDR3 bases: TGTGCCAGCAGCCCTCGGACAGGGTTCAATCAGCCCCAGCATTTT.

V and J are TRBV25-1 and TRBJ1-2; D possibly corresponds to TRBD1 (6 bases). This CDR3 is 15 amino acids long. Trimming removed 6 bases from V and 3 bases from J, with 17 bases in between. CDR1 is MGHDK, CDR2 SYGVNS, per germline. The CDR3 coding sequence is TGTGCCAGCAGCCCCCTAGGGGGGGCTGACTATGGCTACACCTTC. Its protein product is CASSPLGGADYGYTF.

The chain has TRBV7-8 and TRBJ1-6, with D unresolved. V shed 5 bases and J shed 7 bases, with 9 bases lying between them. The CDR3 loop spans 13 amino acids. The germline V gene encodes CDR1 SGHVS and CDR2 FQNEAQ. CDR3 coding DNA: TGTGCCAGCAGCCCCCATGTGAATTCACCCCTCCACTTT. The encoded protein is CASSPHVNSPLHF.

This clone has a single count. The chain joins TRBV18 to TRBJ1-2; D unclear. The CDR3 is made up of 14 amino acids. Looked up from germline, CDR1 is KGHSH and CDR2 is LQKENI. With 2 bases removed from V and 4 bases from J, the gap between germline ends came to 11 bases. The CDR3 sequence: CASSPNRVGYGYTF. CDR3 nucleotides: TGTGCCAGCTCACCAAATCGGGTTGGCTATGGCTACACCTTC.

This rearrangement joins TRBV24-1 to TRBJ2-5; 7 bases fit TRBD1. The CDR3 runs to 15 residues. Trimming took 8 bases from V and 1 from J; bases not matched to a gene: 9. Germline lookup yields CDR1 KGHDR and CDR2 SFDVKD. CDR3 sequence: CATTRQGPCQETQYF. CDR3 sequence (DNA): TGTGCCACCACTAGACAGGGCCCCTGCCAAGAGACCCAGTACTTC.

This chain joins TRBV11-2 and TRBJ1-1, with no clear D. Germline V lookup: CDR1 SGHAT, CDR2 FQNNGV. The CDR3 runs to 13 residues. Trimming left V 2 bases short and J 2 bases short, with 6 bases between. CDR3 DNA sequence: TGTGCCAGCAGCTTAAACAGAAACACTGAAGCTTTCTTT. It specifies CASSLNRNTEAFF.

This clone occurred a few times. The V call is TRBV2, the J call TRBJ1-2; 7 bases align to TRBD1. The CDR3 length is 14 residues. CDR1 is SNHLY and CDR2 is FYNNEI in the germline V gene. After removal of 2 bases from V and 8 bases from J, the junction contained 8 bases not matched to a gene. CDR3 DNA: TGTGCCAGCAGTGAAATCCAGGGGGTGGGAGGCTACACCTTC. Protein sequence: CASSEIQGVGGYTF.

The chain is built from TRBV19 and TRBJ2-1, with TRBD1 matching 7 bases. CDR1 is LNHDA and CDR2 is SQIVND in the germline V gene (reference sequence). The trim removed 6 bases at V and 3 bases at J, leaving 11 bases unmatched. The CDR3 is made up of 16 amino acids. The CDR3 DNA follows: TGTGCCAGTAGGACCACAGGGGCGGCCGACTACAATGAGCAGTTCTTC. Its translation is CASRTTGAADYNEQFF.

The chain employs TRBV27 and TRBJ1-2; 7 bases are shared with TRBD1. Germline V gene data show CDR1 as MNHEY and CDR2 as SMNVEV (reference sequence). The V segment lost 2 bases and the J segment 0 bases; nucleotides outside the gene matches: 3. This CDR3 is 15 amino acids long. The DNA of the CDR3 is TGTGCCAGCAGTTTACTCGGGACAGCTAACTATGGCTACACCTTC. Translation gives CASSLLGTANYGYTF.

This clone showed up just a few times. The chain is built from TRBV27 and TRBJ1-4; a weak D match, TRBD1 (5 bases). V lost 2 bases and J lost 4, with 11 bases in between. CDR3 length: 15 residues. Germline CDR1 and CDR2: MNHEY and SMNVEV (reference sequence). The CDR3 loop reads CASSLEGRFNEKLFF. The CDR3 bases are TGTGCCAGCAGTTTAGAGGGGAGGTTTAATGAAAAACTGTTTTTT.

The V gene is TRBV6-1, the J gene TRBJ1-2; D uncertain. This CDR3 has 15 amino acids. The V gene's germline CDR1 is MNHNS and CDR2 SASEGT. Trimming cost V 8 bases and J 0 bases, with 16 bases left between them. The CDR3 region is CASEAIQLANYGYTF. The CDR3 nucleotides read TGTGCCAGCGAGGCGATCCAGTTAGCTAACTATGGCTACACCTTC.

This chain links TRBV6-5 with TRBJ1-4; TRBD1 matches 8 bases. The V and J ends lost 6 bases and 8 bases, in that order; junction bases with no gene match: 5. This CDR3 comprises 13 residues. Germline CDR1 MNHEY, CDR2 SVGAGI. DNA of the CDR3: TGTGCCAGCAGGGGACCAGGGGGCGAAAAACTGTTTTTT. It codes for CASRGPGGEKLFF.

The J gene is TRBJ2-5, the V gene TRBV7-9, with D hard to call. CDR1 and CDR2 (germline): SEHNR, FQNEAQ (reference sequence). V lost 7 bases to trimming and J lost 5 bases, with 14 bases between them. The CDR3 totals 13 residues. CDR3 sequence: CASTASGFETQYF. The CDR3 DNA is TGTGCCAGCACAGCTTCCGGGTTTGAGACCCAGTACTTC.

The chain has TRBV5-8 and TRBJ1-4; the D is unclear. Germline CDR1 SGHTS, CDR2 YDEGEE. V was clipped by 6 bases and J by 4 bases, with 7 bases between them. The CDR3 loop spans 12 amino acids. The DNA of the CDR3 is TGTGCCAGCACCGACTTTAATGAAAAACTGTTTTTT. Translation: CASTDFNEKLFF.

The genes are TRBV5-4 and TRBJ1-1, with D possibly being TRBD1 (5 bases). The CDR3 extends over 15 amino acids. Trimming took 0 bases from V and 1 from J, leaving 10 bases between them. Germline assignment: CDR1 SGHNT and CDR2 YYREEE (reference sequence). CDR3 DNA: TGTGCCAGCAGCTTGGCCCTACAGGAGAACACTGAAGCTTTCTTT. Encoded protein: CASSLALQENTEAFF.

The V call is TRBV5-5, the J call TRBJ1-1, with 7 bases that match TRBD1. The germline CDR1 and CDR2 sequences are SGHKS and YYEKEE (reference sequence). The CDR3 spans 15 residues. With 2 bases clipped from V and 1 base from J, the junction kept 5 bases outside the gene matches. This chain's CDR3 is CASSLPGTANTEAFF. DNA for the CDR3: TGTGCCAGCAGCTTACCCGGGACAGCGAACACTGAAGCTTTCTTT.

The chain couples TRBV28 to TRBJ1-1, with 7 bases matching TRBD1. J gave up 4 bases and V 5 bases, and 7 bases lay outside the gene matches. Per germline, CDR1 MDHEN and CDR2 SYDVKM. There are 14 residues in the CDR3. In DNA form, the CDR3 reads TGTGCCAGCAGTCTCTATCAGGGGGGCACTGAAGCTTTCTTT. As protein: CASSLYQGGTEAFF.